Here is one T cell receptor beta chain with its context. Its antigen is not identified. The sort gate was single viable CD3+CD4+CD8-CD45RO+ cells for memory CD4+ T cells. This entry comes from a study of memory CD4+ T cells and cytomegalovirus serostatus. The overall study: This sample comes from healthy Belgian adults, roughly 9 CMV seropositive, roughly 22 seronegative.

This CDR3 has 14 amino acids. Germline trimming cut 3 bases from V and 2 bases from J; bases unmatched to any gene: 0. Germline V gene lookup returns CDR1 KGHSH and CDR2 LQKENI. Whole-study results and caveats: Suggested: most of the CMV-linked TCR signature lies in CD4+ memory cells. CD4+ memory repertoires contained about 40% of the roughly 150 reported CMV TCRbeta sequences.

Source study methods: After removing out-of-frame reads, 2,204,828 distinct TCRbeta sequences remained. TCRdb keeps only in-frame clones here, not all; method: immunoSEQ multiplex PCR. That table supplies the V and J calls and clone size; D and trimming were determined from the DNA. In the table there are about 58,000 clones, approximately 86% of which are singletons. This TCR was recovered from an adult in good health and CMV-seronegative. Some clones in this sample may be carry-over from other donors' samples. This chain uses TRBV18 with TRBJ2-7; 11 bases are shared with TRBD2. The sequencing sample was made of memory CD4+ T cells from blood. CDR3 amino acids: CASSPSGRAYEQYF. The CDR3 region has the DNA TGTGCCAGCTCACCTAGCGGGAGGGCCTACGAGCAGTACTTC.